This T cell receptor (beta chain) was captured by sequencing in a study of blood T cell repertoires in COVID-19 (dated by TCRdb to 2018 to 2021). General notes on the study: Collaborator samples came from the United States, Italy and Spain and covered acute and convalescent phases of COVID-19. Deeply sampled blood TCRbeta repertoires from subjects exposed to, actively infected with, or recovered from COVID-19 were included in the dataset. The material from the prospective study consisted of cDNA or gDNA derived from T cells, B-cell-depleted T cells, or PBMCs. The repertoires were made available in a free public database intended to serve as a resource for research on the immune response to SARS-CoV-2. A de-identified subject ID, COVID-19 status, age in years and sex were almost always included in the sample metadata. Where available, HLA class I and class II types were taken from metadata supplied by the sample provider and were not determined by assay-based typing. The samples were drawn from two sources: the first 160 participants of the ongoing ImmuneRACE study, and 950 to 1,500 subjects contributed by 6 global collaborators.

What the study reported, not specific to this receptor: How much clinical and demographic metadata was included differed by source and by participant, and the metadata was provided uncurated.

Taken from cysteine to phenylalanine, the CDR3 has 16 residues. Only the CDR3 part of the read is kept: 48 bases, read in frame from the first base. V gives up 4 bases and J gives up 3 bases, and the segment between their germline ends measures 17 bases. CDR1 and CDR2 are drawn from the germline V gene: LGHNA, YNFKEQ. The collaborating institutions used their own protocols to collect whole blood in K2EDTA tubes. For TCRbeta analysis, collaborator samples were shipped as frozen whole blood, as isolated PBMCs, or as DNA extracted from either sample type. About this clone: Its cognate antigen has yet to be identified. Qualities for individual bases were not recorded, and no much larger clone is one base off.

TCRbeta CDR3 regions were amplified from genomic DNA using the immunoSEQ Assay, a bias-controlled multiplex PCR. The published analysis was carried out like this. The number of nucleated cells in each sample was estimated by amplification of reference gene primers within the assay. Sequence reads were collapsed and filtered to measure the absolute abundance of every unique TCRbeta CDR3 rearrangement. For each sample, productive Simpson clonality was calculated as the square root of Simpson's diversity index across productive rearrangements. TCRdb obtained this table from immuneACCESS and retained in-frame rearrangements with V and J assigned. These tables miss some clones; where compared with another copy, unresolved V genes account for less than half of the shortfall, and the remainder is unexplained. V, J and clone size are taken as reported in that table, and D and trimming were inferred from the DNA itself. The sample records 160,000 or so clones, approximately 85% of which are singletons. In total, the top ten clones hold 1% to 1.2% of the sample.

This clonotype was obtained from a man aged 40-49 years with acute or convalescent COVID-19. This receptor chain uses TRBV4-2 and TRBJ2-3, and perhaps TRBD1 as D gene, on 6 matching bases. The source material was peripheral blood. The nucleotides are TGTGCCAGCAGCCTCCTCCCCGGGGACACAACAGATACGCAGTATTTT. Its protein is CASSLLPGDTTDTQYF.